These 9 T cell receptor beta chains were all obtained from the same sample, sequenced in a study of CD8 T cells in Susac syndrome (dated 2019 in TCRdb). Receptors were amplified or captured by the immunoSEQ multiplex PCR assay. RNA was extracted using the RNeasy kit, and about 0.5 to 1 ug of the RNA was reverse transcribed with random hexamers. TCRdb took the public reads, trimmed them with fastp at Q25, ran MiXCR for clone calling and kept in-frame beta chains. When rows share a CDR3 protein, they turn into one entry using the most common DNA and genes. In this sample the table shows 140,000 or so distinct CDR3 sequences, around 95% of which occur a single time. Around 0.11% of the sample is in the top ten clones. The sequenced sample was CD4+ T cells from PBMCs. The receptor set was obtained from a human donor with multiple sclerosis.

The genes are TRBV28 and TRBJ1-2; D gene uncertain. CDR1 and CDR2 from the germline V gene are MDHEN and SYDVKM. This CDR3 contains 12 residues. V shed 1 base and J shed 7 bases, with 7 bases lying between them. CDR3 DNA sequence: TGTGCCAGCAGTTTATTCCAGGTTGGCTACACCTTC. It specifies CASSLFQVGYTF.

This clonotype is a singleton in its sample. V and J are TRBV7-2 and TRBJ2-1; D tentatively fits TRBD1 or TRBD2 (6 bases each). CDR3 length: 14 amino acids. Germline CDR1 and CDR2: SGHTA and FQGNSA. The ends were cut back, 4 bases at V and 10 bases at J, with 17 bases in the middle. The CDR3 region has the DNA TGTGCCAGCAGCTCAAGGGGGGCCGGGGGCGAGCAGTTCTTC. This translates into CASSSRGAGGEQFF.

The gene calls are TRBV7-2 and TRBJ2-4; D not certain. V lost 1 base, J lost 0 bases, and 10 bases lay in between. Germline CDR1 and CDR2: SGHTA and FQGNSA. This CDR3 region has 16 residues. The CDR3 bases are TGTGCCAGCAGCTTAGATGGGGTTCTAGCCAAAAACATTCAGTACTTC. Its translation is CASSLDGVLAKNIQYF.

The chain has TRBV15 and TRBJ2-2; D perhaps matches TRBD1 (6 bases). Trimming took off 3 bases at V and 7 bases at J, with 12 bases between the two ends. The CDR3 runs to 14 residues. Germline assignment: CDR1 LNHNV and CDR2 YYDKDF (reference sequence). The DNA of the CDR3 is TGTGCCACCAGCAGGGGGGCTCTGGGCGGGGAGCTGTTTTTT. It codes for CATSRGALGGELFF. Together with reference TRBV15 and TRBJ2-2, the CDR3 gives the full variable domain: DAMVIQNPRYQVTQFGKPVTLSCSQTLNHNVMYWYQQKSSQAPKLLFHYYDKDFNNEADTPDNFQSRRPNTSFCFLDIRSPGLGDTAMYLCATSRGALGGELFFGEGSRLTVL.

The chain uses TRBV13 and TRBJ1-5; D remains unclear. The CDR3 loop spans 12 amino acids. Per the germline V gene, CDR1 is PRHDT and CDR2 is FYEKMQ (reference sequence). The V gene lost 0 bases and the J gene lost 7 bases, with 4 bases spanning the gap. CDR3 nucleotide sequence: TGTGCCAGCAGCTTAGGGAAACAGCCCCAGCATTTT. Encoded protein: CASSLGKQPQHF.

This chain connects TRBV7-2 to TRBJ2-7; D is unresolved. Trimming removed 6 bases from V and 2 bases from J, with 11 bases in between. Germline assignment: CDR1 SGHTA and CDR2 FQGNSA. The length of the CDR3 is 13 residues. For the CDR3, the DNA is TGTGCCAGCAGTAGGATAACAGCCTACGAGCAGTACTTC. Translated, it gives CASSRITAYEQYF.

The chain links TRBV5-1 to TRBJ2-7; either TRBD1 or TRBD2 may supply D (6 bases each). Germline lookup yields CDR1 SGHRS and CDR2 YFSETQ. The V end lost 4 bases, the J end lost 7 bases, and 18 bases lay between the germline ends. The CDR3 contains 14 residues. The CDR3 DNA reads TGCGCCAGCAGCCTCAGGGGAGGATTGGGTGAGCAGTACTTC. Amino acid sequence: CASSLRGGLGEQYF. Full variable domain (outside the CDR3, taken from reference TRBV5-1 and TRBJ2-7): KAGVTQTPRYLIKTRGQQVTLSCSPISGHRSVSWYQQTPGQGLQFLFEYFSETQRNKGNFPGRFSGRQFSNSRSEMNVSTLELGDSALYLCASSLRGGLGEQYFGPGTRLTVT.

The chain carries TRBV2 and TRBJ1-2; TRBD1 matches at 9 bases. Germline lookup yields CDR1 SNHLY and CDR2 FYNNEI. J was trimmed by 7 bases and V by 5 bases; bases with no gene match: 8. This CDR3 spans 14 amino acids. The CDR3 bases are TGTGCCAGCAGTCCAACAGGGGGCTCGGGTGGCTACACCTTC. Protein: CASSPTGGSGGYTF.

V and J are TRBV5-1 and TRBJ2-1; 9 positions match TRBD1. In germline, CDR1 is SGHRS, CDR2 YFSETQ. J gave up 6 bases and V 0 bases, and 4 bases lay outside the gene matches. The CDR3 runs to 15 residues. The CDR3: CASSLGTGVPNEQFF. The CDR3 DNA follows: TGCGCCAGCAGCTTGGGGACAGGGGTTCCCAATGAGCAGTTCTTC.